The rows below give T cell receptor beta chains drawn from one sample of a study of monozygotic twins with inflammatory bowel disease. From the 5' RACE reads, TCRdb lists one entry per CDR3 protein and no DNA. The sample table includes some 200,000 distinct CDR3 sequences. The material sequenced was blood. The receptors were gathered from a human donor with ulcerative colitis or Crohn's disease, or a healthy co-twin of an affected twin (not recorded which). Both conserved end residues are part of each CDR3. Fields, in order: CDR3 length, J gene, V gene, CDR3 protein.

14	TRBJ1-2	TRBV19	CASRSRDRNYGYTF
12	TRBJ1-5	TRBV29-1	CSVGTGGQPQHF
17	TRBJ2-1	TRBV6-5	CASSYAPQGRSYNEQFF
14	TRBJ1-6	TRBV5-1	CASRFGQENSPLHF
16	TRBJ1-1	TRBV27	CASSLFGELVNTEAFF
17	TRBJ2-7	TRBV20-1	CSVPGTSGRATFYEQYF
17	TRBJ2-5	TRBV5-6	CASSLKLAEARRETQYF
13	TRBJ2-7	TRBV6-6	CASSPVGGYDQYF
18	TRBJ1-2	TRBV6-5	CASSYSSTGTGGRDGYTF
15	TRBJ2-7	TRBV7-2	CASSLGGQGTREQYF
14	TRBJ1-1	TRBV19	CASIHTGMNTEAFF
14	TRBJ1-4	TRBV19	CASSIRDRREKLFF
14	TRBJ2-2	TRBV5-1	CASSRNGGTGELFF
12	TRBJ2-7	TRBV5-1	CASSLGSQEQYF
17	TRBJ2-1	TRBV25-1	CASALPGQRSSYNEQFF
16	TRBJ2-1	TRBV12-3/TRBV12-4	CASSLIDRSSYNEQFF
13	TRBJ1-1	TRBV5-5	CASRVQENTEAFF
16	TRBJ1-6	TRBV3-1	CASSQDPRGSNSPLHF
15	TRBJ2-7	TRBV20-1	CSASIRDRVLHEQYF
14	TRBJ2-7	TRBV4-1	CASSQVRDLYEQYF
12	TRBJ2-7	TRBV20-1	CSAYRETYEQYF
15	TRBJ1-5	TRBV5-5	CASSSRAGANQPQHF
15	TRBJ2-2	TRBV15	CATSRDFPNTGELFF
14	TRBJ1-1	TRBV7-2	CASSRAPFDTEAFF
15	TRBJ2-2	TRBV7-2	CSSSLRGGSTGELFF
14	TRBJ1-2	TRBV6-1	CASSPGQFKDGYTF
15	TRBJ1-2	TRBV18	CASSPRSEGGYGYTF
13	TRBJ2-3	TRBV5-1	CASSSPGTYTQYF
14	TRBJ2-5	TRBV20-1	CSARGGGYQETQYF